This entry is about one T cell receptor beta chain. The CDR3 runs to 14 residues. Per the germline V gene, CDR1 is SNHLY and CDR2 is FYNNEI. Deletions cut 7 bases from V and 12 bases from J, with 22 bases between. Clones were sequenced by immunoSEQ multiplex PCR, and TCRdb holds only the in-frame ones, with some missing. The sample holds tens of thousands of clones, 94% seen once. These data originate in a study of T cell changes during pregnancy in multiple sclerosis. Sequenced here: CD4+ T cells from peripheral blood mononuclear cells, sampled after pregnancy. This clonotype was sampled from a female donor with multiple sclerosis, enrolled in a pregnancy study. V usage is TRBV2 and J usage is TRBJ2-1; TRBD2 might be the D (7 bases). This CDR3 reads CASKEGGGTLGQFF. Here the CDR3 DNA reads TGTGCCAGCAAGGAAGGGGGGGGGACCTTGGGGCAGTTCTTC.